This is a list of T cell receptor beta chains from one sample in a study of tumor-infiltrating lymphocytes in oesophageal squamous cell carcinoma. One entry per CDR3 protein, called by TCRdb with MiXCR from the reads. This table holds 12,000 or so distinct CDR3 sequences, around 60% found once. Sequencing was carried out using blood. These receptors all stem from a female donor with esophageal squamous cell carcinoma. CDR3s include the opening cysteine and the closing phenylalanine or tryptophan. D genes are given only for firm matches. The size entry is marked missing in some rows and otherwise reads once, few, many or a size class.

v_call,d_call,j_call,clone_size,cdr3_nt,cdr3_aa
TRBV6-1,TRBD2,TRBJ2-5,many,TGTGCCAGCAGTGAATGGCCTAGCGGGAGCGGGATCCAAGAGACCCAGTACTTC,CASSEWPSGSGIQETQYF
TRBV7-4,TRBD1,TRBJ2-7,.,TGTGCCAGCAGCTTAGGAGGCCGGGACAGGGTCGTCTACGAGCAGTACTTC,CASSLGGRDRVVYEQYF
TRBV7-3,.,TRBJ2-5,few,TGTGCCAGCAGCTTAAGGGGGGGGGCCGCGGAGACCCAGTACTTC,CASSLRGGAAETQYF
TRBV7-2,.,TRBJ2-7,.,TGTGCCAGCAGCTCATCTGTCGATCCCTCCTACGAGCAGTACTTC,CASSSSVDPSYEQYF
TRBV2,TRBD1,TRBJ1-6,many,TGTGCCAGCAGTTTAACAGGGGATAATTCACCCCTCCACTTC,CASSLTGDNSPLHF
TRBV12-3/TRBV12-4,TRBD1,TRBJ2-1,medium-sized,TGTGCCAGCAGTGGACAGGGGAGCAATGAGCAGTTCTTC,CASSGQGSNEQFF
TRBV7-9,.,TRBJ2-7,large,TGTGCCAGCAGCTTAATCGGGGTGAGCTCCTACAATGAGCAGTACTTC,CASSLIGVSSYNEQYF
TRBV7-5,.,TRBJ2-7,.,.,CISVPGPEVLYGYTF
TRBV19,.,TRBJ2-7,many,TGTGCCAGTAGTAGGGGAGCGCGCTCCTACGAGCAGTACTTC,CASSRGARSYEQYF
TRBV7-4,.,TRBJ2-1,.,TGTGCCAGCAGCTTAGGGTACGGACGCGGCGAGCAGTTCTTC,CASSLGYGRGEQFF
TRBV19,TRBD1,TRBJ2-2,.,TGTGCCAGTAGTATCCCGACAGGGGGCGGGCCCGGGGAGCTGTTTTTT,CASSIPTGGGPGELFF
TRBV7-6,.,TRBJ2-2,.,TGTGCTAGCAGCCCGACCAGGGCGAATGCCGGGGAGCTGTTTTTT,CASSPTRANAGELFF
TRBV7-6,.,TRBJ2-2,.,TGTGCTAGCAGTGGGGGCAGGACAAGCACCGGGGAGCTATTTTTT,CASSGGRTSTGELFF
TRBV7-8,.,TRBJ2-1,.,TGTGCCAGCGGGTATAGGGGTGGGACTCAGTACAATGAGCAGTTCTTC,CASGYRGGTQYNEQFF
TRBV7-2,.,TRBJ2-7,medium-sized,TGTGCCAGCAAAAGCACAAATACCAGGGGCAATGAGCAGTACTTC,CASKSTNTRGNEQYF
TRBV7-2,TRBD1,TRBJ2-7,.,TGTGCCAGCAGCCCCCGGGACAGGGTAAGGGAGCAGTACTTC,CASSPRDRVREQYF
TRBV28,TRBD2,TRBJ2-1,.,TGTGCCAGCAGTTTAACTAGCGGGACCTTGTTCTTC,CASSLTSGTLFF
TRBV24-1,.,TRBJ2-3,.,TGTGCCACCAGTGATTTCGAAGGGATGAAAGGTACGCAGTATTTT,CATSDFEGMKGTQYF
TRBV7-4,TRBD2,TRBJ2-5,.,TGTGCCAGCAGCTGGGGGACTAGCGGAGACGAAGAGACCCAGTACTTC,CASSWGTSGDEETQYF
TRBV12-3/TRBV12-4,.,TRBJ2-1,.,TGTGCCAGCAGTCCCCCTAGCGACCCCTACAATGAGCAGTTCTTC,CASSPPSDPYNEQFF
TRBV12-3/TRBV12-4,TRBD2,TRBJ2-5,.,TGTGCCAGCTCCCAGGCTAGCGGAAAAGAGACCCAGTACTTC,CASSQASGKETQYF
TRBV24-1,TRBD2,TRBJ2-1,.,TGTGCCACCGGCGGGCTGAGCGGGGACAATGAGCAGTTCTTC,CATGGLSGDNEQFF
TRBV28,.,TRBJ2-7,.,TGTGCCAGCAGTTTTGTGGAGCCTCACTACGAGCAGTACTTC,CASSFVEPHYEQYF
TRBV7-2,TRBD2,TRBJ2-7,many,TGTGCCAGCAGCTTAAACCCTAGCGGGAGTTACGAGCAGTACTTC,CASSLNPSGSYEQYF
TRBV7-8,TRBD1,TRBJ2-4,.,TGTGCCAGCAGCCCATGGACAGGACCCTACGAGCAGTACTTT,CASSPWTGPYEQYF
TRBV7-3,.,TRBJ2-7,.,TGTGCCAGCAGCTTCCAGATGAACACTGAAGCTTTCTTC,CASSFQMNTEAFF
TRBV5-1,TRBD2,TRBJ2-5,.,TGCGCCAGCAGCGGACTAGCGGGAGAGACCCAGTACTTC,CASSGLAGETQYF
TRBV5-8,.,TRBJ1-4,many,TGTGCCAGCAGCTTGGTCGGGGGGGAAAAACTGTTTTTT,CASSLVGGEKLFF
TRBV7-3,TRBD2,TRBJ2-5,.,TGTGCCAGCAGCTTAGAGCGGGGGGCCGGTGAGACCCAGTACTTC,CASSLERGAGETQYF
TRBV7-3,TRBD2,TRBJ2-1,.,TGTGCCAGCAGCAAACTAGCGGGAGTTATGGATGAGCAGTTCTTC,CASSKLAGVMDEQFF
TRBV7-8,.,TRBJ2-5,.,TGTGCCAGCAGCCCAGTGGGCGTACAAGAGACCCAGTACTTC,CASSPVGVQETQYF
TRBV11-2,TRBD2,TRBJ2-3,.,TGTGCCAGCAGCCGTACGGGACTAGGCACAGATACGCAGTATTTT,CASSRTGLGTDTQYF
TRBV10-1,.,TRBJ2-7,medium-sized,TGCGCCAGCAGTGAGCAGTCGGCAGGCAACTACGAGCAGTACTTC,CASSEQSAGNYEQYF
TRBV15,TRBD2,TRBJ2-1,many,TGTGCCACCAGCAGAATAGCGGGAGAAGAGCAGTTCTTC,CATSRIAGEEQFF
TRBV12-3/TRBV12-4,.,TRBJ2-5,many,TGTGCCAGCAGTTTGATGCAGAATGAGCAGTACTTC,CASSLMQNEQYF
TRBV6-1,.,TRBJ2-7,medium-sized,TGTGCCAGCAGTGAGGTCCCCCCAGGGACCTACGAGCAGTACTTC,CASSEVPPGTYEQYF
TRBV24-1,TRBD2,TRBJ2-6,many,TGTGCCACCAGTGAAGGACTAGCGGGGGGGTGGGCCAACGTCCTGACTTTC,CATSEGLAGGWANVLTF
TRBV7-4,TRBD1,TRBJ2-5,.,TGTGCCAGCAGCTTGGGGTTGACAGGGGGCTTGGGAGAGACCCAGTACTTC,CASSLGLTGGLGETQYF
TRBV20-1,.,TRBJ2-1,many,TGCAGTGCTATTTGGGGGCTTAATGAGCAGTTCTTC,CSAIWGLNEQFF
TRBV18,.,TRBJ2-1,.,TGTGCCAGCTCACCATCCGGGGACCAATACAATGAGCAGTTCTTC,CASSPSGDQYNEQFF
TRBV7-8,.,TRBJ2-7,many,TGTGCCAGCAGCTTGTTCCAGGGACCTTCCTACGAGCAGTACTTC,CASSLFQGPSYEQYF
TRBV18,.,TRBJ2-1,.,TGTGCCAGCTCGACTTCCGGACTACACTACAATGAGCAGTTCTTC,CASSTSGLHYNEQFF
TRBV7-3,.,TRBJ2-1,.,TGTGCCAGCAGCTTAGGTGTAGGAGAGCAGTTCTTC,CASSLGVGEQFF
TRBV12-3/TRBV12-4,.,TRBJ1-2,.,TGTGCCAGCAGTTGGGACGGTTCCTATGGCTACACCTTC,CASSWDGSYGYTF
TRBV7-3,.,TRBJ2-3,.,TGTGCCAGCAGTGTCAGGGCTTCTAGCACAGATACGCAGTATTTT,CASSVRASSTDTQYF
TRBV7-2,.,TRBJ1-1,.,TGTGCCAGCAGCTTAGGTATGAACACTGAAGCTTTCTTT,CASSLGMNTEAFF
TRBV4-1,TRBD1,TRBJ1-6,many,TGCGCCAGCAGCCAAACTAGGACAGGGTATTCACCCCTCCACTTT,CASSQTRTGYSPLHF
TRBV7-8,.,TRBJ2-7,.,TGTGCCAGCAGCTTAGCACTGATCTCCTACGAGCAGTACTTC,CASSLALISYEQYF
TRBV10-1,.,TRBJ2-3,once,TGCGCCAGCAGTGAGTCGCAGCCCACAGATACGCAGTATTTT,CASSESQPTDTQYF
TRBV7-3,TRBD2,TRBJ2-5,.,TGTGCCAGCAGCTTACTAGCGGGAGGGCCCGGGGAGCTGTACTTC,CASSLLAGGPGELYF
TRBV7-2,TRBD1,TRBJ2-1,medium-sized,TGTGCCAGCAGATTGGGACAGGGCTCCTACAATGAGCAGTTCTTC,CASRLGQGSYNEQFF
TRBV10-2,TRBD2,TRBJ2-3,.,TGCGCCAGCAGTGATAAGCGGGAGCGCACAGATACGCAGTATTTT,CASSDKRERTDTQYF
TRBV7-6,.,TRBJ2-7,.,TGTGCCAGCAGCGACGACATCTACGAGCAGTACTTC,CASSDDIYEQYF
TRBV7-6,TRBD2,TRBJ2-1,few,TGTGCCAGCAGCTTAGCTAGCGGGAGATACAATGAGCAGTTCTTC,CASSLASGRYNEQFF